This T cell receptor beta chain comes out of a study of chemoradiotherapy in HPV16-positive cancers. The study's findings and limits: During treatment, candidate HPV-specific clones and E7-related motifs expanded in tumor. The functional HPV-specific definition rests on just a couple of HPV16-positive patients.

The assay was immunoSEQ multiplex PCR, and TCRdb's table has in-frame clones only and misses some. The sample consists of 12,000 or so clones, about three quarters of them appearing once. Samples were taken several times over chemoradiotherapy. Germline values: CDR1 SGHVS, CDR2 FNYEAQ. The V end lost 2 bases, the J end lost 0 bases, and 13 bases lay between the germline ends. This CDR3 contains 16 residues. A note on this clone: What it binds is unknown.

The TCR comes from a human donor with HPV-associated anogenital cancer. The sample was collected from a patient who underwent chemoradiotherapy. The chain recombines TRBV7-6 with TRBJ1-1; unclear D gene. The CDR3 DNA follows: TGTGCCAGCAGCTTAATCCGCCGACGGTTGAACACTGAAGCTTTCTTT. It translates to CASSLIRRRLNTEAFF. Full variable domain (missing parts from reference TRBV7-6 and TRBJ1-1): GAGVSQSPRYKVTKRGQDVALRCDPISGHVSLYWYRQALGQGPEFLTYFNYEAQQDKSGLPNDRFSAERPEGSISTLTIQRTEQRDSAMYRCASSLIRRRLNTEAFFGQGTRLTVV.